The 13 T cell receptor beta chains reported below all come from one sample, sequenced in a study of T cell responses to AZD1222 COVID-19 vaccine. TCRdb's copy holds only in-frame clones and misses some; the assay was immunoSEQ multiplex PCR. Of about 200,000 clones in the sample, about nine tenths were seen once. Specimen: peripheral blood, collected 28 days after the second AZD1222 dose. The receptor source for this set is an adult who received the AZD1222 COVID-19 vaccine.

V usage is TRBV6-5 and J usage is TRBJ1-6, with 7 nucleotides matching TRBD1. V trimming: 0 bases; J trimming: 14 bases; junction bases outside the gene matches: 13. The length of the CDR3 is 16 residues. Germline CDR1 and CDR2: MNHEY and SVGAGI. For the CDR3, the DNA is TGTGCCAGCAGTTACTCGAACCGGCAGGGGGTAAGATCCCTCCACTTT. It specifies CASSYSNRQGVRSLHF.

The CDR3 reads CASSIEHRAHEQYF. The CDR3 coding sequence is TGTGCCAGTAGTATAGAGCACAGGGCCCACGAGCAGTACTTC. The V call is TRBV19, the J call TRBJ2-7; a possible D gene is TRBD1 (6 bases). Germline lookup yields CDR1 LNHDA and CDR2 SQIVND (reference sequence). Trimming cost V 0 bases and J 5 bases, with 11 bases left between them. The CDR3 loop spans 14 amino acids.

V and J are TRBV11-2 and TRBJ2-7; D ambiguous. The CDR3 sequence is 12 residues long. CDR1 is SGHAT and CDR2 is FQNNGV in the germline V gene. Trimming took off 4 bases at V and 3 bases at J, with 7 bases between the two ends. CDR3: CASSSRGYEQYF. The CDR3 DNA sequence: TGTGCCAGCAGCTCCCGCGGCTACGAGCAGTACTTC.

This chain joins TRBV15 and TRBJ1-5; 10 bases are shared with TRBD1. The CDR3 length is 16 residues. Per germline, CDR1 LNHNV and CDR2 YYDKDF (reference sequence). J was trimmed by 5 bases and V by 2 bases; bases with no gene match: 6. In DNA form, the CDR3 reads TGTGCCACCAGCAGACGCCGACAGGGGGCTGATCAGCCCCAGCATTTT. Its translation is CATSRRRQGADQPQHF.

The rearrangement uses TRBV6-2 or TRBV6-3 and TRBJ2-1; possibly TRBD1 or TRBD2 for D (5 bases each). Trimming left V 5 bases short and J 8 bases short, with 16 bases between. This CDR3 has 14 residues. Germline CDR1 reads MNHEY; CDR2 reads SVGEGT. CDR3 DNA sequence: TGTGCCAGCAGTAAAAGGAATCGGGGCCATGAGCAGTTCTTC. It is translated as CASSKRNRGHEQFF.

The chain uses TRBV6-5 and TRBJ1-1; TRBD1 is a possible D gene (6 bases). CDR1 is MNHEY and CDR2 is SVGAGI in the germline V gene. The CDR3 is 13 residues long. The V gene lost 5 bases and the J gene lost 1 base, with 8 bases spanning the gap. The DNA of the CDR3 is TGTGCCAGCAGTAAGGGGGGGAACACTGAAGCTTTCTTT. Its translation is CASSKGGNTEAFF.

V gene TRBV5-1 combines with J gene TRBJ2-7; D may be TRBD1 (6 bases). CDR1 and CDR2 from the germline V gene are SGHRS and YFSETQ. The CDR3 totals 15 residues. Trimming removed 4 bases from V and 6 bases from J, with 20 bases in between. The CDR3 DNA is TGCGCCAGCAGCCTGGACAGTAAAGGCTCGGGCGAGCAGTACTTC. Its translation: CASSLDSKGSGEQYF.

The J gene is TRBJ2-7, the V gene TRBV9; TRBD2 aligns across 8 bases. This CDR3 is built from 14 residues. Losses at the gene ends were 5 bases for V and 1 base for J; bases not matched to a gene: 5. Germline V gene lookup returns CDR1 SGDLS and CDR2 YYNGEE. For the CDR3, the DNA is TGTGCCAGCAGTCAGGGCGGGAGGTCCTACGAGCAGTACTTC. This sequence encodes CASSQGGRSYEQYF.

The rearrangement links TRBV7-2 to TRBJ2-5; TRBD2 is a possible D gene (7 bases). Germline values: CDR1 SGHTA, CDR2 FQGNSA. The V end was cut by 5 bases, the J end by 0 bases, with 16 bases between. The CDR3 has 16 residues. The CDR3 nucleotides are TGTGCCAGCAGCCCTCGGGGGGCCCGCAACCAAGAGACCCAGTACTTC. Translation gives CASSPRGARNQETQYF. The full variable domain, its missing parts supplied by reference TRBV7-2 and TRBJ2-5, is GAGVSQSPSNKVTEKGKDVELRCDPISGHTALYWYRQSLGQGLEFLIYFQGNSAPDKSGLPSDRFSAERTGGSVSTLTIQRTQQEDSAVYLCASSPRGARNQETQYFGPGTRLLVL.

The chain joins TRBV5-5 to TRBJ1-2; no clear D gene. This CDR3 is 12 amino acids long. Trimming took off 1 base at V and 4 bases at J, with 5 bases between the two ends. CDR1 is SGHKS and CDR2 is YYEKEE in the germline V gene (reference sequence). This chain's CDR3 is CASSLPVYGYTF. The CDR3 DNA is TGTGCCAGCAGCTTGCCCGTCTATGGCTACACCTTC. The entire variable domain, with the rest obtained from reference TRBV5-5 and TRBJ1-2, is as follows: DAGVTQSPTHLIKTRGQQVTLRCSPISGHKSVSWYQQVLGQGPQFIFQYYEKEERGRGNFPDRFSARQFPNYSSELNVNALLLGDSALYLCASSLPVYGYTFGSGTRLTVV.

This clone was picked up one time. The chain uses TRBV19 and TRBJ2-5; D gene uncertain. The CDR3 is 14 residues long. Germline V gene lookup returns CDR1 LNHDA and CDR2 SQIVND (reference sequence). Between the trimmed V and J ends, which lost 5 bases and 2 bases, there was a span of 12 bases. Written as DNA, the CDR3 is TGTGCCAGTAGTTCCGGGCAGCCGCAAGAGACCCAGTACTTC. It encodes CASSSGQPQETQYF.

The chain links TRBV28 to TRBJ2-7; 8 positions agree with TRBD2. CDR3 length equals 15 residues. Germline values: CDR1 MDHEN, CDR2 SYDVKM. Trimming removed 8 bases from V and 6 bases from J; junction bases left unmatched: 15. The CDR3 DNA is TGTGCCAGCTTGAACGGGGGGGGTGCCGTCGTCGAGCAGTACTTC. Translation gives CASLNGGGAVVEQYF.

The gene calls are TRBV4-2 and TRBJ2-7; 8 nucleotides match TRBD2. The CDR3 consists of 15 residues. Germline CDR1 is LGHNA and CDR2 is YNFKEQ. V dropped 2 bases and J dropped 6; count of bases not matched to a gene: 9. CDR3 in DNA: TGTGCCAGCAGCCAATCTAGCGGGCTAGGAGGCGAGCAGTACTTC. Translated, it gives CASSQSSGLGGEQYF.